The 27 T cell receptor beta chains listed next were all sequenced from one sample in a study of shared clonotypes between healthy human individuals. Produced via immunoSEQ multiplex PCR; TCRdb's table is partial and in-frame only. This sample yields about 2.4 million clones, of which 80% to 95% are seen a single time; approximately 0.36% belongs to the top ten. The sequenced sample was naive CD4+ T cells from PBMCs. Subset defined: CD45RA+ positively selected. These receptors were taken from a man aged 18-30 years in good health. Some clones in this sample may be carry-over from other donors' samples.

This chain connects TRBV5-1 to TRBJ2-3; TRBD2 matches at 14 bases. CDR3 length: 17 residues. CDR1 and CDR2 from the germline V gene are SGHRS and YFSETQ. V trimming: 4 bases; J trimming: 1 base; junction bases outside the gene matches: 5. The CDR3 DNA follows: TGCGCCAGCAGCACAGGGACTAGCGGGAGTGGCACAGATACGCAGTATTTT. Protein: CASSTGTSGSGTDTQYF.

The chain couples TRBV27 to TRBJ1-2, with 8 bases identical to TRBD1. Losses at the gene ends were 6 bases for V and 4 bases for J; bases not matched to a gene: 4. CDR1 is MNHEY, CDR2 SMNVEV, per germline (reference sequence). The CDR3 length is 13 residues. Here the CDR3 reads CASRVGQGYGYTF. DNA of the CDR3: TGTGCCAGCAGGGTAGGACAGGGCTATGGCTACACCTTC.

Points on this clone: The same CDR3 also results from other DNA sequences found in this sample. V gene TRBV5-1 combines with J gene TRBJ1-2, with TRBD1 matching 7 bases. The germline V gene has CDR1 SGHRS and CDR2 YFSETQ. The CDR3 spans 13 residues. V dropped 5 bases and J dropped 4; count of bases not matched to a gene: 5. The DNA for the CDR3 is TGCGCCAGCAGTAGGGGGCAGGGCTATGGCTACACCTTC. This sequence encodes CASSRGQGYGYTF.

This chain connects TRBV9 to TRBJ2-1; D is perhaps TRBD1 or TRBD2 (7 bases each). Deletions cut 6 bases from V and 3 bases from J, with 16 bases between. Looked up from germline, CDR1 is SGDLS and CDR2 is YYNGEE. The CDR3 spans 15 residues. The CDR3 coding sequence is TGTGCCAGCACCAGGGGGGCTAGCGGCTACAATGAGCAGTTCTTC. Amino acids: CASTRGASGYNEQFF.

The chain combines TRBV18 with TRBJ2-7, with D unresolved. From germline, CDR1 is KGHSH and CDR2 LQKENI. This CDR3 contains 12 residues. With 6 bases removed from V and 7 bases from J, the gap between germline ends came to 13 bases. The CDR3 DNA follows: TGTGCCAGCTCTCGAACCGGGTCTGAGCAGTACTTC. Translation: CASSRTGSEQYF.

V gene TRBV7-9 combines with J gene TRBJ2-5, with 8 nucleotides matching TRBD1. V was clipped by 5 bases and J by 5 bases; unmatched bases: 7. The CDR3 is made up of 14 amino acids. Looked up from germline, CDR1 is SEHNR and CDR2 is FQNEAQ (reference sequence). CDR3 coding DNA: TGTGCCAGCAGCCAAACCACAGGGGGTGAGACCCAGTACTTC. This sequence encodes CASSQTTGGETQYF. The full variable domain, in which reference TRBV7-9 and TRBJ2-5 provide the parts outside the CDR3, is DTGVSQNPRHKITKRGQNVTFRCDPISEHNRLYWYRQTLGQGPEFLTYFQNEAQLEKSRLLSDRFSAERPKGSFSTLEIQRTEQGDSAMYLCASSQTTGGETQYFGPGTRLLVL.

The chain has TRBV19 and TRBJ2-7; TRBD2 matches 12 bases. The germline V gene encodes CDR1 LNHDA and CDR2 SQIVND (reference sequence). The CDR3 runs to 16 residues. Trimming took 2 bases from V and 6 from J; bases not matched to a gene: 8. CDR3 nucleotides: TGTGCCAGTAGTATAAAGGCACTAGCGGGAGGCGGCGAGCAGTACTTC. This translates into CASSIKALAGGGEQYF.

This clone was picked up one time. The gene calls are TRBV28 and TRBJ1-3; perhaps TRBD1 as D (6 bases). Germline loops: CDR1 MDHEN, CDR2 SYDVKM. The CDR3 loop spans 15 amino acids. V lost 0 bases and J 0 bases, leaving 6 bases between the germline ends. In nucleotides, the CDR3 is TGTGCCAGCAGTTTATGGACAGGCTCTGGAAACACCATATATTTT. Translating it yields CASSLWTGSGNTIYF.

CDR3 in amino acids: CASSSRAAGVKGEQYF. DNA for the CDR3: TGTGCCAGCAGCTCCCGGGCAGCGGGAGTCAAAGGCGAGCAGTACTTC. The V and J genes are TRBV6-8 and TRBJ2-7; 8 nucleotides match TRBD2. This CDR3 is 16 amino acids long. Per the germline V gene, CDR1 is MNHGY and CDR2 is SAAAGT. J gave up 6 bases and V 6 bases, and 16 bases lay outside the gene matches.

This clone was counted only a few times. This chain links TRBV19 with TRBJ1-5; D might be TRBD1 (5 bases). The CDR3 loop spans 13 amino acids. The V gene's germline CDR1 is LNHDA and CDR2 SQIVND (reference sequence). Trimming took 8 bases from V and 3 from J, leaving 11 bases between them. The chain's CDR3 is CASRDLNNQPQHF. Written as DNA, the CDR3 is TGTGCCAGTCGGGACTTGAACAATCAGCCCCAGCATTTT.

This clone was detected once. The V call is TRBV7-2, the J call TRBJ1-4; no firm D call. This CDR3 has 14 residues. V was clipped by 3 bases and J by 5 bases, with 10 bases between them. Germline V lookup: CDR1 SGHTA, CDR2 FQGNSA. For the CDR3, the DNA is TGTGCCAGCAGCTTCAGCACATTAAATGAAAAACTGTTTTTT. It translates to CASSFSTLNEKLFF.

The DNA of the CDR3 is TGTGCCAGCAGTTATGGGGATCGGGAGCAGTACTTC. Its protein product is CASSYGDREQYF. The rearrangement uses TRBV6-6 and TRBJ2-7; the D is unclear. The CDR3 is 12 amino acids. Germline V CDR1 and CDR2: MNHNY, SVGAGI (reference sequence). Trimming removed 3 bases from V and 7 bases from J, with 10 bases in between.

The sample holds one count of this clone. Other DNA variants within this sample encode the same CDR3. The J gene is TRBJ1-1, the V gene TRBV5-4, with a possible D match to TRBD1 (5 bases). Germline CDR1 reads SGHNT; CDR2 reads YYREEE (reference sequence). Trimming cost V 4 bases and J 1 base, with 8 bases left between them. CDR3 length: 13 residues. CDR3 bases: TGTGCCAGCAGCCCCGGGGGGAACACTGAAGCTTTCTTT. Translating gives CASSPGGNTEAFF.

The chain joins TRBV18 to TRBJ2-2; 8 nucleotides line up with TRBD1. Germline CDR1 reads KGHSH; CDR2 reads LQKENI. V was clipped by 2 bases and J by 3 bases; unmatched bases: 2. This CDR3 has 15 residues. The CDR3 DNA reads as TGTGCCAGCTCACCAGGACAGGGTTACACCGGGGAGCTGTTTTTT. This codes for CASSPGQGYTGELFF.

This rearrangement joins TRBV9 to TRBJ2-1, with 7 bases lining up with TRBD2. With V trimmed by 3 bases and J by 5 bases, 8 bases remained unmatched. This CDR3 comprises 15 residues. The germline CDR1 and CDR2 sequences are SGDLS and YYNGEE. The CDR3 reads CASSADPGGHNEQFF. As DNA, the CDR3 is TGTGCCAGCAGCGCTGACCCGGGAGGCCACAATGAGCAGTTCTTC.

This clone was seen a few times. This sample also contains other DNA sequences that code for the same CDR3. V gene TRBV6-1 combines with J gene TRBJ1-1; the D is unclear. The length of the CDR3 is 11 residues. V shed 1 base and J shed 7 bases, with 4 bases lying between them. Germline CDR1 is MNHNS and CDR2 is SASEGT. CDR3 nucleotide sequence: TGTGCCAGCAGTGAAGTCGGTGAAGCTTTCTTT. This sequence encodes CASSEVGEAFF.

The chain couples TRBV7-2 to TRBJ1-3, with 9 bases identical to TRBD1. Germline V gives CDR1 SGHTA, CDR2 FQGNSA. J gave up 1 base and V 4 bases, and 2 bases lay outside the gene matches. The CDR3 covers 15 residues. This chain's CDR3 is CASSSTGGSGNTIYF. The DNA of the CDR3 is TGTGCCAGCAGCTCGACAGGGGGGTCTGGAAACACCATATATTTT. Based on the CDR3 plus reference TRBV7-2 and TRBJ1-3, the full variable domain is GAGVSQSPSNKVTEKGKDVELRCDPISGHTALYWYRQSLGQGLEFLIYFQGNSAPDKSGLPSDRFSAERTGGSVSTLTIQRTQQEDSAVYLCASSSTGGSGNTIYFGEGSWLTVV.

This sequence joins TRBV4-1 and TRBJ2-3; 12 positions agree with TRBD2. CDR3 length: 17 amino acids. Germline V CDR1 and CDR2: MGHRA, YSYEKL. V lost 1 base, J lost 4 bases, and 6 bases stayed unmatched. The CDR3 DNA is TGCGCCAGCAGCCAAGGGGGCCTAGCGGGAGGGCCAGATACGCAGTATTTT. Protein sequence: CASSQGGLAGGPDTQYF.

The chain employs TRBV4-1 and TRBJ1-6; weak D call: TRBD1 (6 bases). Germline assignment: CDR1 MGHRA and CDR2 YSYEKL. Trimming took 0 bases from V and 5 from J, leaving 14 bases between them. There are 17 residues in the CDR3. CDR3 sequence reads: CASSQDSGAVNNSPLHF. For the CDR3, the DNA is TGCGCCAGCAGCCAAGATTCAGGGGCGGTTAATAATTCACCCCTCCACTTT.

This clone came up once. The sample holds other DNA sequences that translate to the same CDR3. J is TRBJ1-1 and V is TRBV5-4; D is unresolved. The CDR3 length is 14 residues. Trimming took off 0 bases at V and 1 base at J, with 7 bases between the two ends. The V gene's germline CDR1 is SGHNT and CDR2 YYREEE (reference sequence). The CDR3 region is CASSLVGGNTEAFF. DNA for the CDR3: TGTGCCAGCAGCTTGGTGGGTGGGAACACTGAAGCTTTCTTT.

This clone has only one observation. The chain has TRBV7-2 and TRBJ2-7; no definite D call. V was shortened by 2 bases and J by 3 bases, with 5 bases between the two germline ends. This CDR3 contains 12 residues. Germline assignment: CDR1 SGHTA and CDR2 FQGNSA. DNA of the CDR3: TGTGCCAGCAGCTTATTACTCTACGAGCAGTACTTC. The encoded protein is CASSLLLYEQYF.

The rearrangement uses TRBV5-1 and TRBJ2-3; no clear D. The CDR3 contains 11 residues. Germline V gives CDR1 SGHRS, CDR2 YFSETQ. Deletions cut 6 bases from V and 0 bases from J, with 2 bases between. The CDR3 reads CASKSTDTQYF. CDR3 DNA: TGCGCCAGCAAGAGCACAGATACGCAGTATTTT.

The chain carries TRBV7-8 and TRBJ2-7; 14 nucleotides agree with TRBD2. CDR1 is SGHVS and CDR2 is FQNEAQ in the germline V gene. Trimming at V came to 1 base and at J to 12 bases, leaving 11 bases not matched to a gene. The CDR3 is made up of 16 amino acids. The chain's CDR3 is CASSLEFGTSGSPGYF. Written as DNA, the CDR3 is TGTGCCAGCAGCTTAGAGTTTGGGACTAGCGGGAGTCCGGGGTACTTC.

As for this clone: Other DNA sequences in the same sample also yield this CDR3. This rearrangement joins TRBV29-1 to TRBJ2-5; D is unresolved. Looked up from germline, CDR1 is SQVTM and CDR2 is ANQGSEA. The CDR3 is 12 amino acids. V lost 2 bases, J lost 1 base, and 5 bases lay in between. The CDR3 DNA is TGCAGCGTTGAACTAGTCCAAGAGACCCAGTACTTC. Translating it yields CSVELVQETQYF. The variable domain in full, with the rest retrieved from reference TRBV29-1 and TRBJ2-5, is SAVISQKPSRDICQRGTSLTIQCQVDSQVTMMFWYRQQPGQSLTLIATANQGSEATYESGFVIDKFPISRPNLTFSTLTVSNMSPEDSSIYLCSVELVQETQYFGPGTRLLVL.

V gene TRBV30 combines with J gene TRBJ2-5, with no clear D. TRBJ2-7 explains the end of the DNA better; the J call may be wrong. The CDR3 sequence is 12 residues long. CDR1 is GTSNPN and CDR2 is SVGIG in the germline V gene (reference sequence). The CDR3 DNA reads TGTGCCTGGAGTAGGGCCCCCTACGAGCAGTACTTC. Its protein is CAWSRAPYEQYF.

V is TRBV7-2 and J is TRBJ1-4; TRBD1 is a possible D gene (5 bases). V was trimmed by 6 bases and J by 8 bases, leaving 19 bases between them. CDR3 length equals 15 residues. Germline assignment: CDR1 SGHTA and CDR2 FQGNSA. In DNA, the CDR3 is TGTGCCAGCAGTCCTGTTTGGGGGATACGGGAAAAACTGTTTTTT. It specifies CASSPVWGIREKLFF.

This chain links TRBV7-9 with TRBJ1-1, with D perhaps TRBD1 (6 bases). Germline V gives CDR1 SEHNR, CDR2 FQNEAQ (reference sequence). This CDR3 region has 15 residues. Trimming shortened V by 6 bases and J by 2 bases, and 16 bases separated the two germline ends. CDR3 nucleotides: TGTGCCAGCAGTCCGTCCGGGACAAGAAACACTGAAGCTTTCTTT. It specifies CASSPSGTRNTEAFF.